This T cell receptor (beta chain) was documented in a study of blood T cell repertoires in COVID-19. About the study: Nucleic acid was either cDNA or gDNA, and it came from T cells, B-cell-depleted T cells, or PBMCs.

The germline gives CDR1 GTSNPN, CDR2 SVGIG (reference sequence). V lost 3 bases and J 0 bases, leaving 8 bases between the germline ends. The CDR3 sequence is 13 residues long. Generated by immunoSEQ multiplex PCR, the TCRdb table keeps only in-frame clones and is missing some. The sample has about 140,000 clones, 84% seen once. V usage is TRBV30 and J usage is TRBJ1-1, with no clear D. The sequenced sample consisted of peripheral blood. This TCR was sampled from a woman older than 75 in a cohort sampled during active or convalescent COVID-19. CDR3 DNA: TGTGCCTGGAGAAACAGTTTGAACACTGAAGCTTTCTTT. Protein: CAWRNSLNTEAFF.